A selection of T cell receptor beta chains follows, all from one sample in a study of post-analysis software for immune sequencing data. TCRdb re-analysed the PCR reads in MiXCR, keeping a single row per CDR3 protein. This table holds hundreds of thousands of distinct CDR3 sequences, approximately 53% found once. Sequences were obtained from blood. These TCRs come from a girl aged 10 to 17 with multiple sclerosis. Both conserved end residues are part of each CDR3. Fields, in order: clone size, D gene, V gene, J gene, CDR3 DNA, CDR3 protein. The D gene is left open where the match is weak. Clone size is stated in some rows and not others, as once, few, many or a class when expanded.

.	.	TRBV5-1	TRBJ2-1	TGCGCCAGCAGCATATCCGGGACTTTAGCTGAGCAGTTCTTC	CASSISGTLAEQFF
few	TRBD2	TRBV4-1	TRBJ2-7	TGCGCCAGCAGCCAAGATTGGAGGCTAGCGGGGTCCTACGAGCAGTACTTC	CASSQDWRLAGSYEQYF
.	.	TRBV20-1	TRBJ2-2	TGCAGTGCTAGAGATGGGCAAGGGCGGAGAAACACCGGGGAGCTGTTTTTT	CSARDGQGRRNTGELFF
.	TRBD2	TRBV3-1	TRBJ2-1	TGTGCCAGCAGCCAAGTGGCGGGACTAGTTTACAATGAGCAGTTCTTC	CASSQVAGLVYNEQFF
.	TRBD1	TRBV15	TRBJ1-1	TGTGCCACCAGCAGAACGGACAGGGCAAACACTGAAGCTTTCTTT	CATSRTDRANTEAFF
.	.	TRBV10-3	TRBJ2-4	TGTGCCATCAGTGAGAACAATCTAGCCAAAAACATTCAGTACTTC	CAISENNLAKNIQYF
.	.	TRBV5-1	TRBJ2-7	TGCGCCAGCAGCGCTTCTATCGAGGGCGAGCAGTACTTC	CASSASIEGEQYF
.	TRBD1	TRBV9	TRBJ2-7	TGTGCCAGCAGCGCGGCCGGGACAGCAAATTACGAGCAGTACTTC	CASSAAGTANYEQYF
.	TRBD2	TRBV9	TRBJ2-6	TGTGCCAGCAGCGTTACTTGGTCGGGAGGGGCCAACGTCCGGACTTTC	CASSVTWSGGANVRTF
.	TRBD1	TRBV4-1	TRBJ1-4	TGCGCCAGCAGCCAAGACCCCCCAGGGGGAGCTAATGAAAAACTGTTTTTT	CASSQDPPGGANEKLFF
.	.	TRBV3-1	TRBJ1-6	TGTGCCAGCAGCCAAAAGGGATCCTCACCCCTCCACTTT	CASSQKGSSPLHF
few	TRBD1	TRBV29-1	TRBJ2-7	TGCAGCGTCGTCCCGGGACAGGGAACCTACGAGCAGTACTTC	CSVVPGQGTYEQYF
.	.	TRBV3-1	TRBJ2-7	TGTGCCAGCAGCCCAATAGGGGACGTACCCTACGAGCAGTACTTC	CASSPIGDVPYEQYF
once	TRBD2	TRBV12-3/TRBV12-4	TRBJ2-1	TGTGCCACCCGGGAGGGATCCTACAATGAGCAGTTCTTC	CATREGSYNEQFF
.	.	TRBV3-1	TRBJ2-1	TGTGCCAGCAGCCAAGAAGGGATCGACAGGGAGCAGTTCTTC	CASSQEGIDREQFF
few	.	TRBV6-1	TRBJ2-2	TGTGCCAGCAGTCCGGGGCCGAACACCGGGGAGCTGTTTTTT	CASSPGPNTGELFF
.	.	TRBV5-1	TRBJ2-7	TGCGCCAGCAGCTCGAACTGGAGGTCGTACGAGCAGTACTTC	CASSSNWRSYEQYF
few	.	TRBV29-1	TRBJ1-1	TGCAGCGTCGGACAGTCCATGAACACTGAAGCTTTCTTT	CSVGQSMNTEAFF
.	TRBD2	TRBV10-3	TRBJ2-3	TGTGCCATCATGGGGCGGGGGACAGATACGCAGTATTTT	CAIMGRGTDTQYF
.	.	TRBV20-1	TRBJ2-2	TGCAGTGTCAAGCGCACGGGACACCCAAACACCGGGGAGCTGTTTTTT	CSVKRTGHPNTGELFF
.	.	TRBV27	TRBJ1-2	TGTGCCAGCAGTCCCCTCGGACAGTGGAGTGACTACACCTTC	CASSPLGQWSDYTF
few	.	TRBV20-1	TRBJ2-1	TGCAGTGCCAGTAGGCGAGAGACCTACAATGAGCAGTTCTTC	CSASRRETYNEQFF
few	.	TRBV4-2	TRBJ2-5	TGTGCCAGCAGCCAAGACGGGGACTACCAAGAGACCCAGTACTTC	CASSQDGDYQETQYF
.	.	TRBV6-6	TRBJ1-1	TGTGCCAGCAGTTCCCAGGGAGGTATCACTGAAGCTTTCTTT	CASSSQGGITEAFF
.	TRBD2	TRBV20-1	TRBJ2-5	TGCAGTGCCTCAAGAGAGTTAGCGGGAGGGACCCAGTACTTC	CSASRELAGGTQYF
.	TRBD1	TRBV7-9	TRBJ1-2	TGTGCCAGCAGCGCCGGGACAGGGCTTGGTGGCTACACCTTC	CASSAGTGLGGYTF
.	.	TRBV29-1	TRBJ1-2	TGCAGCGCCGCACAGGACTATGGCTACACCTTC	CSAAQDYGYTF
few	TRBD2	TRBV10-3	TRBJ2-7	TGTGCCATCAGTGAGCGTGAGCGGGGGGCTTCCTACGAGCAGTACTTC	CAISERERGASYEQYF
.	.	TRBV6-4	TRBJ1-2	TGTGCCAGCAGTGACAGTGTCGGGCAGGCGGCCTATGGCTACACCTTC	CASSDSVGQAAYGYTF
.	.	TRBV16	TRBJ1-4	TGTGCCAGCAGCCAATCAGGCGGGAATAATGAAAAACTGTTTTTT	CASSQSGGNNEKLFF
.	.	TRBV4-1	TRBJ1-5	TGCGCCAGCAGCCACAATGAAGCGCGCCACGATCAGCCCCAGCATTTT	CASSHNEARHDQPQHF
.	TRBD1	TRBV29-1	TRBJ2-7	TGCAGCGTCAGGACAGGGGGCCTTTTCGAGCAGTACTTC	CSVRTGGLFEQYF